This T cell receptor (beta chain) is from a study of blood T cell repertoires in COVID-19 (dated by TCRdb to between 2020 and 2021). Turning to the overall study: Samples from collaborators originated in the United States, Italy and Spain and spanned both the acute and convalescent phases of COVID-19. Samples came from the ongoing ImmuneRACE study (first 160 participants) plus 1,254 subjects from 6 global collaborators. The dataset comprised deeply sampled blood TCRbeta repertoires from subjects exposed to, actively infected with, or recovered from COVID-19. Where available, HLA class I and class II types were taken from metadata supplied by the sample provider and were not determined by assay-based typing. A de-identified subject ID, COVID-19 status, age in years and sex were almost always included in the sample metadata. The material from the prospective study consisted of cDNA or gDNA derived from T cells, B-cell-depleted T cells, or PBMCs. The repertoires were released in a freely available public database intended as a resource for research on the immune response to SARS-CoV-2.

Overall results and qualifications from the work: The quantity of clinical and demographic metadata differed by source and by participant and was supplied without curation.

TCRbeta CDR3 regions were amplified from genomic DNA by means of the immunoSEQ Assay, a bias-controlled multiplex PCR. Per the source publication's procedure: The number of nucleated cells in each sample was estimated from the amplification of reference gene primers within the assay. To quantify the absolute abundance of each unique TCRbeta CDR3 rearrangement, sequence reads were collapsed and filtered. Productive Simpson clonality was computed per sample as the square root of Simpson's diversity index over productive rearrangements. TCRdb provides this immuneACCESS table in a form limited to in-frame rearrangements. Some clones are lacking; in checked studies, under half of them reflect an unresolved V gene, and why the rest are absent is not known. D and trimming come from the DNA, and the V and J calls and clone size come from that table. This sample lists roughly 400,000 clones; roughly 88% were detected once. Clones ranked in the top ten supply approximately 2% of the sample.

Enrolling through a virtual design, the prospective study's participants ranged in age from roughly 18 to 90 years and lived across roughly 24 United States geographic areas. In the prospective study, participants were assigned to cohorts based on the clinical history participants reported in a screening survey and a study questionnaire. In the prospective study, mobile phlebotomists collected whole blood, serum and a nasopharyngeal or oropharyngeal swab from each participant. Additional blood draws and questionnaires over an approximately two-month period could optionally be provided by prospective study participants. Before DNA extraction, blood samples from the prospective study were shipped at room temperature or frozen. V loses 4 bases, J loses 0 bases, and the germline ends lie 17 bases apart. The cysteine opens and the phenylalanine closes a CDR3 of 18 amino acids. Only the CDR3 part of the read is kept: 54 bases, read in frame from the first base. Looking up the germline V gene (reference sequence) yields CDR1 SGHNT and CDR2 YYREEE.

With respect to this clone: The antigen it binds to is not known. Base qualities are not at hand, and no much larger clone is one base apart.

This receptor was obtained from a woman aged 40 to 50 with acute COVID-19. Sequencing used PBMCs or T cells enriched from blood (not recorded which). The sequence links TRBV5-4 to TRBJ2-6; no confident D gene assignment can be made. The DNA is TGTGCCAGCAGCCCTACAGCAGGCGCCTCCTCTGGGGCCAACGTCCTGACTTTC. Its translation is CASSPTAGASSGANVLTF. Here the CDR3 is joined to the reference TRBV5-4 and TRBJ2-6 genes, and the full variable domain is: ETGVTQSPTHLIKTRGQQVTLRCSSQSGHNTVSWYQQALGQGPQFIFQYYREEENGRGNFPPRFSGLQFPNYSSELNVNALELDDSALYLCASSPTAGASSGANVLTFGAGSRLTVL.